This T cell receptor beta chain was obtained from a study of regulatory T cells in long-lasting Graves disease (dated by TCRdb to the early 2020s). Describing the broader study: Patients with newly diagnosed Graves' disease had been on antithyroid drugs for under 3 months. This study used TCR sequencing and RNA sequencing of peripheral blood to compare persistent Graves' disease patients against newly diagnosed Graves' disease patients. A total of about 33 samples underwent TCR sequencing, from about 13 patients with persistent Graves' disease and roughly 20 patients with newly diagnosed Graves' disease. The study was registered as a clinical trial and conducted in China.

The CDR3 starts with the cysteine, ends with the phenylalanine, and has 13 residues. Of the read, only the CDR3 DNA is kept; its 39 bases are in frame from base 1. Cut back by 4 bases and 4 bases, the V and J ends lie 12 bases apart. The CDR1 and CDR2 encoded by the germline V gene (reference sequence) are GTSNPN and SVGIG. Libraries came from multiplex PCR. The data were produced on an Illumina HiSeq 4000. CDR3 regions were amplified by Arm-PCR with iRepertoire HTBI primers to construct TCR beta libraries. Gel purification was performed on PCR products prior to sequencing. From the authors' description of their analysis: A total of fewer than 80 TRBV and about 13 TRBJ segments were identified across samples and were used for gene usage analysis of CDR3 amino acid clonotypes. COPE and FqMerger were used to merge the filtered high-quality paired reads into contigs. BLAST was used to align contigs to the IMGT TRBV, TRBD and TRBJ reference genes, and CDR3 was defined following IMGT. Any clonotype with a frequency above 0.1% was counted as a highly expanded clone. Shannon entropy served as the measure of repertoire diversity, while the Gini coefficient captured V-J evenness. A clonotype found in more than one individual was treated as public. Starting from the raw public reads, TCRdb applied fastp trimming at Q25, assembled clones with MiXCR and retained in-frame beta chains. Merged by CDR3 protein, the rows form single entries marked with the most common genes and DNA. These V and J calls originate from TCRdb's pipeline instead of the authors' own analysis. Counted in this sample were some 220,000 distinct CDR3 sequences; roughly 19% of them appeared once. Clones ranked in the top ten supply 12% of the sample.

The investigation overall reported the following: More public clonotypes were shared among persistent patients (under 3,000) than among newly diagnosed patients (roughly 1,000). The study examined only peripheral blood because the primary lesion, thyroid tissue, could not be accessed. Persistent Graves' disease patients showed lower TCR Shannon entropy and fewer highly expanded clones than newly diagnosed patients, suggesting clonal expansion. As a limitation, the authors acknowledged that the small sample size may reduce accuracy. TRBV28, TRBJ1-2 and TRBJ2-5 were preferentially used in persistent disease, while TRBV20-1 and TRBJ2-1 were favored in newly diagnosed disease. Only the TCR beta chain was sequenced and analyzed.

This clonotype showed up many times. Which antigen it targets is not known. The input lacks base qualities; no much larger clone sits a single base away. Taken with the paper, the label for time point translates to: newly diagnosed GD, antithyroid drugs for less than 3 months. RNA was extracted from PBMCs in TRIzol for both TCR sequencing and RNA sequencing. The diagnosis of Graves' disease followed American Thyroid Association guidelines. Patients were recruited from an endocrinology department in Xi'an, China. Each patient gave 7.5 to 10 milliliters of peripheral blood, collected in an EDTA anticoagulant tube. PBMCs were isolated by Ficoll Paque Plus density gradient separation without further T cell sorting. An Agilent 2100 Bioanalyzer and agarose gel were used to check RNA quality, while a NanoDrop 2000 measured RNA concentration. A further study also used this sample, focusing on T cells in Graves' hyperthyroidism and ophthalmopathy. As that second study puts it: Stable Graves' hyperthyroidism was defined as the absence of progression to ophthalmopathy over 18 months of follow-up. Hyperthyroidism patients were aged 18 to 65 years and newly diagnosed, with disease duration of less than 2 months. Patients with uncontrolled infections, other autoimmune diseases, pregnancy or lactation were excluded. Clinical symptoms, serum thyroxine and TRAb, thyroid ultrasound, and orbital computed tomography formed the basis for the diagnoses. The first round of RT-PCR for the TCR CDR3 was performed with the HTBI primer set and the Qiagen OneStep RT-PCR kit. Most expanded thyroid clonotypes (frequency above 0.001) were also detected in blood, a finding suggesting that blood repertoires may reflect thyroid immune responses. A model built on a 13 V-J signature distinguished ophthalmopathy from stable hyperthyroidism, reaching around 88% sensitivity and around 81% specificity in cross-validation and 80%/75% in testing. In validation, the model predicted progression to ophthalmopathy with 55% to 71% sensitivity and about 73% specificity, a median of 6.5 months before onset. To identify TCR V-J signatures that set the groups apart, the researchers used a discovery cohort of more than 95 patients, made up of some 41 with Graves' ophthalmopathy and about 60 with stable Graves' hyperthyroidism. Prospective prediction of ophthalmopathy was tested in an independent validation cohort of fewer than 20 hyperthyroidism patients and 15 to 17 patients who later progressed to ophthalmopathy. The roughly 90 discovery patients were divided at random into training and test sets in a 7:3 ratio. Thyroid tissue and blood T-cell repertoires from roughly six Graves' hyperthyroidism patients were also compared in the study. After blood sampling, hyperthyroidism patients were treated with methimazole at a starting dose of 30 mg daily, and ophthalmopathy patients were treated with high-dose intravenous methylprednisolone. The libraries were constructed in a second round of multiplex PCR and then size-selected and purified. Libraries were sequenced paired-end with 100 bp reads on an Illumina HiSeq2000. Raw data were processed with SOAPnuke, discarding reads with adapters, uncalled bases, mean Phred below 15, or no exact constant-primer or identifier match. High-quality paired reads were merged using COPE v1.2.5, and each unique nucleotide sequence was defined as a clonotype. Clonotypes were aligned to IMGT TRBV, TRBD and TRBJ reference segments using MiTCR v1.1. Only V-J combinations with frequency above 0.0001, covering about 99% of repertoires, were analysed. The TCS score was defined as F50 (clonal expansion) divided by E x V (chaos), with BLOSUM62-based TCRdist calculated between CDR3 peptides within each V-J. Welch's t-statistics and random forest reduced 450 to 600 V-J features to roughly 13, which were used in a naive Bayes classifier (R e1071). Sample size was not statistically predetermined, and investigators were not blinded to group allocation. The paper describes TCR Vbeta CDR3 sequencing of roughly 130 peripheral blood samples, made up of 40 to 45 ophthalmopathy patients, some 80 hyperthyroidism patients and about 17 progressor patients.

Sequenced material: peripheral blood mononuclear cells (PBMCs), taken at new diagnosis, from a patient treated with antithyroid drugs. The sequence links TRBV30 to TRBJ2-3, with the D call perhaps TRBD1 or TRBD2, each one matching 6 bases. The receptor was derived from a woman under 40 with Graves disease. Donor details come from another sample of the same person, matched by shared clones. The DNA sequence is given as TGTGCCTGGAACGGGGGCGGACCAGATACGCAGTATTTT. This encodes CAWNGGGPDTQYF.